This section outlines one TCR beta chain sequence together with its context. What antigen it recognizes has not been identified. The record has no base qualities; no much larger clone is one base away. The entry originates in a study of T cells in Graves' hyperthyroidism and ophthalmopathy (dated by TCRdb to about 2019). A note on the overall study: Peripheral blood samples were taken at initial diagnosis, before any treatment was given. TCR Vbeta CDR3 sequencing of 120 to 150 peripheral blood samples (43 ophthalmopathy, 75 or so hyperthyroidism and roughly 17 progressor patients) is reported in the paper. Once sampling was done, hyperthyroidism patients were given methimazole at a starting dose of 30 mg daily, whereas ophthalmopathy patients were given high-dose intravenous methylprednisolone. An independent validation cohort of about 19 hyperthyroidism patients and about 15 patients who later progressed to ophthalmopathy tested prospective prediction of ophthalmopathy. TCR V-J signatures able to tell the groups apart were searched for in a discovery cohort of some 97 patients, of whom 40 to 45 had Graves' ophthalmopathy and 55 to 60 had stable Graves' hyperthyroidism. The approximately 100 discovery patients were divided at random into training and test sets in a 7:3 ratio. In addition, the study compared T-cell repertoires in thyroid tissue and in blood from over 5 Graves' hyperthyroidism patients.

Amplification of TCR beta CDR3 regions was carried out from RNA transcripts. A first-round RT-PCR of the TCR CDR3 used the HTBI primer set with the Qiagen OneStep RT-PCR kit. The libraries were constructed in a second round of multiplex PCR and then size-selected and purified. The libraries were sequenced on an Illumina HiSeq2000 using paired-end 100 bp reads. The authors' pipeline ran thus. SOAPnuke was used to process the raw data, removing reads that contained adapters or uncalled bases, had a mean Phred below 15, or lacked an exact match to the constant primer or identifier. High-quality paired reads were merged with COPE v1.2.5, and unique nucleotide sequences were defined as clonotypes. MiTCR v1.1 was used to align clonotypes to the IMGT TRBV, TRBD and TRBJ reference segments. Only V-J combinations with frequency above 0.0001, covering 99.2% of repertoires, were analysed. The TCS score was defined as the ratio of F50 (clonal expansion) to E x V (chaos), calculated using BLOSUM62-based TCRdist between CDR3 peptides within each V-J. Welch's t-statistics and random forest reduced several hundred V-J features to about 13, which were used in a naive Bayes classifier (R e1071). TCRdb ran its own pipeline on the public reads, namely fastp trimming at Q25 and MiXCR clone calling, and kept in-frame beta chains. Rows with a matching CDR3 protein are joined into one entry that keeps the most common DNA and genes. TCRdb's processing, not the authors' own work, is the source of the V and J calls. Recorded for this sample are some 180,000 distinct CDR3 sequences; approximately 15% of them occurred a single time. Roughly 32% of the sample comes from the top ten.

On the study overall, not on this receptor specifically: Most expanded thyroid clonotypes (frequency above 0.001) were also detected in blood, suggesting blood repertoires may reflect thyroid immune responses. In cross-validation, a model built on a 13 V-J signature told ophthalmopathy apart from stable hyperthyroidism with 85% to 90% sensitivity and around 83% specificity, and in testing the same model reached 80%/75%. No statistical method was used to set the sample size in advance, and investigators knew the group allocation. In validation, the model predicted progression to ophthalmopathy a median of roughly 6.5 months before onset, with about 67% sensitivity and almost 75% specificity.

Graves' hyperthyroidism was defined as stable when no progression to ophthalmopathy occurred over 18 months of follow-up. Hyperthyroidism patients were newly diagnosed, had a disease duration of under 2 months, and were aged 18 to 65 years. Patients with uncontrolled infections, other autoimmune diseases, pregnancy or lactation were excluded. Diagnoses relied on clinical symptoms, serum thyroxine and TRAb, thyroid ultrasound and orbital computed tomography. Ficoll-Paque density gradient centrifugation was used to isolate PBMCs from approximately 11 ml of fresh peripheral blood. Total RNA was extracted using Trizol reagent, and RNA quality was assessed on an Agilent 2100 Bioanalyzer. CDR1 LGHNA and CDR2 YNFKEQ are derived from the germline V gene. The CDR3 measures 15 amino acids from cysteine to phenylalanine. The entry retains the CDR3 DNA only, 45 bases that are in frame from base 1. Clipping removes 2 bases from V and 3 bases from J, with 1 as the unmatched junction base count.

Material: blood. The receptor was isolated from a woman aged 50 to 65 with Graves' hyperthyroidism. Recombination joined TRBV4-2 with TRBJ2-1, with 10 central nucleotides matching TRBD1. Here is the DNA: TGTGCCAGCAGCCAAAGGACAGGGGGCTACAATGAGCAGTTCTTC. Its product reads: CASSQRTGGYNEQFF.